The 9 T cell receptor beta chains presented below share a single source sample, sequenced in a study of control samples from healthy donors and cancer patients. Assay: immunoSEQ multiplex PCR; the TCRdb copy retains only in-frame clones and omits some. The data show just over 150,000 clones, around nine tenths seen once. The sequencing sample was made of blood. These receptors were obtained from a man aged 25-40 years in good health.

Notes on this clone: Relative to the germline gene, one junction end is altered; a read error may explain this. The same CDR3 is also encoded by other DNA sequences in this sample. This chain uses TRBV27 with TRBJ1-1; D gene unclear. CDR3 length: 14 amino acids. Germline-derived CDR1 and CDR2 are MNHEY and SMNVEV (reference sequence). The CDR3 DNA reads as TGCGCCAGCAGTTTAAGCCCAAAGAACACTGAAGCTTTCTTT. Translating gives CASSLSPKNTEAFF.

The chain carries TRBV11-1 and TRBJ2-1; tentatively, D is TRBD1 (5 bases). This CDR3 has 13 residues. Trimming left V 8 bases short and J 2 bases short, with 10 bases between. The V gene's germline CDR1 is SGHAT and CDR2 FQDESV (reference sequence). The CDR3 sequence is CASQFRAYNEQFF. The CDR3 nucleotides are TGTGCCAGCCAATTCAGGGCCTACAATGAGCAGTTCTTC.

The chain joins TRBV9 to TRBJ2-2; weak D call: TRBD1 (6 bases). Germline V gives CDR1 SGDLS, CDR2 YYNGEE. V lost 0 bases and J 4 bases, leaving 16 bases between the germline ends. This CDR3 region has 17 residues. The CDR3 spells CASSVEGEARITGELFF. In DNA form, the CDR3 reads TGTGCCAGCAGCGTAGAGGGGGAAGCGAGAATCACCGGGGAGCTGTTTTTT.

V is TRBV27 and J is TRBJ1-2; the match to TRBD1 covers 8 bases. The ends lost 8 bases at V and 3 bases at J; junction bases unmatched: 8. The CDR3 is 14 residues long. Per the germline V gene, CDR1 is MNHEY and CDR2 is SMNVEV (reference sequence). The CDR3 DNA sequence: TGTGCCAGCTCCGGGACAGGAAGGGACTATGGCTACACCTTC. It is translated as CASSGTGRDYGYTF.

The chain is built from TRBV4-1 and TRBJ1-5; TRBD1 agrees at 8 bases. This CDR3 contains 16 residues. The germline V gene encodes CDR1 MGHRA and CDR2 YSYEKL. Germline trimming cut 1 base from V and 0 bases from J; bases unmatched to any gene: 2. CDR3 region: CASSQVTGGSNQPQHF. CDR3 bases: TGCGCCAGCAGCCAAGTAACAGGGGGTAGCAATCAGCCCCAGCATTTT.

V and J are TRBV2 and TRBJ2-2; 13 bases fit TRBD2. After removal of 7 bases from V and 4 bases from J, the junction contained 6 bases not matched to a gene. CDR1 is SNHLY and CDR2 is FYNNEI in the germline V gene. This CDR3 spans 16 amino acids. This chain's CDR3 is CASTELAGGRTGELFF. The CDR3 DNA reads as TGTGCCAGCACCGAACTAGCGGGAGGGCGCACCGGGGAGCTGTTTTTT.

The V and J genes are TRBV7-9 and TRBJ2-1; D gene uncertain. Trimming cost V 1 base and J 9 bases, with 10 bases left between them. The CDR3 is 13 residues long. Germline-derived CDR1 and CDR2 are SEHNR and FQNEAQ (reference sequence). CDR3 amino acids: CASSLVSSIEQFF. DNA of the CDR3: TGTGCCAGCAGCTTAGTTAGCAGCATTGAGCAGTTCTTC.

The chain combines TRBV18 with TRBJ1-2; TRBD1 agrees at 8 bases. The trim removed 4 bases at V and 8 bases at J, leaving 6 bases unmatched. Looked up from germline, CDR1 is KGHSH and CDR2 is LQKENI. The CDR3 spans 13 residues. The CDR3 region has the DNA TGTGCCAGCTCACTACTACAGGGGGACGGCTACACCTTC. Protein sequence: CASSLLQGDGYTF. Looking up the rest from reference TRBV18 and TRBJ1-2 gives the full variable domain: NAGVMQNPRHLVRRRGQEARLRCSPMKGHSHVYWYRQLPEEGLKFMVYLQKENIIDESGMPKERFSAEFPKEGPSILRIQQVVRGDSAAYFCASSLLQGDGYTFGSGTRLTVV.

The chain combines TRBV4-2 with TRBJ1-4; TRBD1 agrees at 7 bases. The CDR3 spans 18 residues. Germline loops: CDR1 LGHNA, CDR2 YNFKEQ. V gave up 1 base and J gave up 4 bases; unmatched junction bases: 12. CDR3 in DNA: TGTGCCAGCAGCCAAGGGTGGGACAGCCGCGCCGATAATGAAAAACTGTTTTTT. This gives the protein CASSQGWDSRADNEKLFF.